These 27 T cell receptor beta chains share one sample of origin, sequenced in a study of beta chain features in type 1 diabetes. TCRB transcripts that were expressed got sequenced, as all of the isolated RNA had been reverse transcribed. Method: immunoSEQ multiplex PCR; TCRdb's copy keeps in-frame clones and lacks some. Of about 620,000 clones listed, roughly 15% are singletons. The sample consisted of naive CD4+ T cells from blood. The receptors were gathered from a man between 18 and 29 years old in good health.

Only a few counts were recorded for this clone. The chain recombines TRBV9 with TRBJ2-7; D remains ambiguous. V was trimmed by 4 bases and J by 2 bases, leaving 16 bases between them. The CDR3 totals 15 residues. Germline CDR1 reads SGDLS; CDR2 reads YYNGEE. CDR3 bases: TGTGCCAGCAGCACCACGAGCGCTGAACCCTACGAGCAGTACTTC. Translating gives CASSTTSAEPYEQYF. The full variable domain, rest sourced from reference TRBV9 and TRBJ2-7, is DSGVTQTPKHLITATGQRVTLRCSPRSGDLSVYWYQQSLDQGLQFLIQYYNGEERAKGNILERFSAQQFPDLHSELNLSSLELGDSALYFCASSTTSAEPYEQYFGPGTRLTVT.

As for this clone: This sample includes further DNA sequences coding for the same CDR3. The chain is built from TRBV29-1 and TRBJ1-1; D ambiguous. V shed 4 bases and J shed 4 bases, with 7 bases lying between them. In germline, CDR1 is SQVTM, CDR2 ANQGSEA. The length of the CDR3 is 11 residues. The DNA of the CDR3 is TGCAGCGTTGCGGGTTCCACTGAAGCTTTCTTT. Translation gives CSVAGSTEAFF.

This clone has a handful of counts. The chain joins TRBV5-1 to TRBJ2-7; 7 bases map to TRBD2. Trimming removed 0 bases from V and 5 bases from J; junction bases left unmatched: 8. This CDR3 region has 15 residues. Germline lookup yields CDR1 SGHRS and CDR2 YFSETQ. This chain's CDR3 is CASSLDFAGVDEQYF. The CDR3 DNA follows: TGCGCCAGCAGCTTGGATTTCGCGGGAGTAGACGAGCAGTACTTC.

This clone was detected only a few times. In nucleotides, the CDR3 is TGTGCCAGCAGCGTAGCTACTAGCGGGGATTTCACAGATACGCAGTATTTT. Translation gives CASSVATSGDFTDTQYF. V and J are TRBV9 and TRBJ2-3, with TRBD2 identical over 10 bases. Trimming cost V 0 bases and J 2 bases; bases outside gene matches: 6. Germline CDR1 is SGDLS and CDR2 is YYNGEE. This CDR3 comprises 17 residues.

The CDR3 coding sequence is TGTGCTAGTGGTCGGACAGGGGGCCTCGCTTTCTTT. Amino acid sequence: CASGRTGGLAFF. V usage is TRBV12-5 and J usage is TRBJ1-1, with 11 bases lining up with TRBD1. V lost 5 bases to trimming and J lost 11 bases; unmatched junction nucleotides: 4. Germline loops: CDR1 LGHNT, CDR2 FRNRAP. The CDR3 totals 12 residues.

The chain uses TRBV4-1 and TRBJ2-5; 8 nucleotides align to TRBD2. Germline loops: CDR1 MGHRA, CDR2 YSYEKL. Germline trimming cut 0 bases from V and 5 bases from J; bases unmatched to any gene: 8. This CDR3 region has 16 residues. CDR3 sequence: CASSQEEGLARETQYF. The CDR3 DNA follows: TGCGCCAGCAGCCAAGAAGAAGGACTAGCTCGGGAGACCCAGTACTTC.

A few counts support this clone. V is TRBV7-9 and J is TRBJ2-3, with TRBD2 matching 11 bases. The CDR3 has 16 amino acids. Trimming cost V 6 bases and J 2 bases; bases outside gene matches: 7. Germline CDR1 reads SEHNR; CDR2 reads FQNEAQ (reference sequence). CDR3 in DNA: TGTGCCAGCAGGTTTGCTAGCGGGGGGCCCACAGATACGCAGTATTTT. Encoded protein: CASRFASGGPTDTQYF.

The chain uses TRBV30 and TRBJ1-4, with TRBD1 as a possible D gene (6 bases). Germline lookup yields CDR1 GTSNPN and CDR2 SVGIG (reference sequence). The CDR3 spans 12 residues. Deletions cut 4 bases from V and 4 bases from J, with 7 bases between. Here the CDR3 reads CAWKGGNEKLFF. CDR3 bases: TGTGCCTGGAAGGGGGGTAATGAAAAACTGTTTTTT.

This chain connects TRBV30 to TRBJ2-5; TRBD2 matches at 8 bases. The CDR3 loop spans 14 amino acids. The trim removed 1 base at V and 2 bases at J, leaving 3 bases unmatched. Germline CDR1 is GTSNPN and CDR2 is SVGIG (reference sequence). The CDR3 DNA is TGTGCCTGGAGTGGGGCGGGGGGTCAAGAGACCCAGTACTTC. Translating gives CAWSGAGGQETQYF.

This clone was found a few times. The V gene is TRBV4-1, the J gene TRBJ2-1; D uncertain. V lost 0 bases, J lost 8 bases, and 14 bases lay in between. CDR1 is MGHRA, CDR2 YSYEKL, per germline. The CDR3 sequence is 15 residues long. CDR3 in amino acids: CASSQEGRFSDEQFF. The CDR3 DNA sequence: TGCGCCAGCAGCCAAGAAGGTCGGTTCTCGGATGAGCAGTTCTTC.

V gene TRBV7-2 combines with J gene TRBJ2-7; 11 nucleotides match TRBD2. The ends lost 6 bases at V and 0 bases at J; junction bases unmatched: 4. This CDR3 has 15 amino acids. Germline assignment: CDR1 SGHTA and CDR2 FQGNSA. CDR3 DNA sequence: TGTGCCAGCAGTTCGACTAGCGGGGTCTCCTACGAGCAGTACTTC. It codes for CASSSTSGVSYEQYF.

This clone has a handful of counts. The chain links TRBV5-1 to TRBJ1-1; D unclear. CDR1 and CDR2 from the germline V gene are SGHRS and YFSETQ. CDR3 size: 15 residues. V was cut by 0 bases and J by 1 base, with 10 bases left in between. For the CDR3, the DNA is TGCGCCAGCAGCTTGGCGACGACGGAGAACACTGAAGCTTTCTTT. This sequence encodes CASSLATTENTEAFF.

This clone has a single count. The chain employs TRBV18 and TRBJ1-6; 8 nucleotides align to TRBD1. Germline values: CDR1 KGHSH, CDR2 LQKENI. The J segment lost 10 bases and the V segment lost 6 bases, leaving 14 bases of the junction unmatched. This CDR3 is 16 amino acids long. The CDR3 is CASSPDTGGGGSPLHF. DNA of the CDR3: TGTGCCAGCTCTCCGGATACAGGGGGTGGAGGGTCACCCCTCCACTTT.

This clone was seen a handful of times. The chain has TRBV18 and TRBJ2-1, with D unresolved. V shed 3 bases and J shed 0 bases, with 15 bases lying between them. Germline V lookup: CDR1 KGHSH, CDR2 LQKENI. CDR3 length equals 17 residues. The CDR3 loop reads CASSPQIDKSSYNEQFF. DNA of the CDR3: TGTGCCAGCTCACCTCAGATCGACAAGAGCTCCTACAATGAGCAGTTCTTC. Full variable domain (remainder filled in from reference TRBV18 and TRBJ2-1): NAGVMQNPRHLVRRRGQEARLRCSPMKGHSHVYWYRQLPEEGLKFMVYLQKENIIDESGMPKERFSAEFPKEGPSILRIQQVVRGDSAAYFCASSPQIDKSSYNEQFFGPGTRLTVL.

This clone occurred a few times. The CDR3 here is CASSEERYEQYF. Written as DNA, the CDR3 is TGTGCCAGCAGTGAAGAAAGGTACGAGCAGTACTTC. This chain uses TRBV2 with TRBJ2-7; D ambiguous. This CDR3 contains 12 residues. Germline CDR1 is SNHLY and CDR2 is FYNNEI. Deletions cut 1 base from V and 4 bases from J, with 5 bases between.

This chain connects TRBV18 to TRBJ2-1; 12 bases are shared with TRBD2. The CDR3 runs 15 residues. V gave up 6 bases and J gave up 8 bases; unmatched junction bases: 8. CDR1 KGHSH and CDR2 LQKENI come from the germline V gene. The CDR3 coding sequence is TGTGCCAGCTCGGCAAGACTAGCGGGAGTTGATGAGCAGTTCTTC. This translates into CASSARLAGVDEQFF.

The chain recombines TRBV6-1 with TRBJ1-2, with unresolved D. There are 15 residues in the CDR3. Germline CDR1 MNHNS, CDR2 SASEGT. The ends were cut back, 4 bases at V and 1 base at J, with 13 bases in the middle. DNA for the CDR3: TGTGCCAGCAGTGTTACGGACGGAGATAACTATGGCTACACCTTC. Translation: CASSVTDGDNYGYTF.

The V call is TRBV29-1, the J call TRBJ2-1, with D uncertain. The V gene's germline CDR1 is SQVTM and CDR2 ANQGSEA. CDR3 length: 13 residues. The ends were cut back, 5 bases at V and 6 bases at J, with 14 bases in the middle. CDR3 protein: CSVSPGLVNEQFF. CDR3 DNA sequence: TGCAGCGTTAGCCCCGGATTGGTCAATGAGCAGTTCTTC.

This CDR3 reads CASSVGQGWTNTEAFF. The DNA of the CDR3 is TGTGCCAGCAGCGTAGGACAGGGTTGGACGAACACTGAAGCTTTCTTT. The rearrangement joins TRBV9 to TRBJ1-1; 7 bases fit TRBD1. After removal of 0 bases from V and 1 base from J, the junction contained 6 bases not matched to a gene. The CDR3 has 16 residues. Germline loops: CDR1 SGDLS, CDR2 YYNGEE.

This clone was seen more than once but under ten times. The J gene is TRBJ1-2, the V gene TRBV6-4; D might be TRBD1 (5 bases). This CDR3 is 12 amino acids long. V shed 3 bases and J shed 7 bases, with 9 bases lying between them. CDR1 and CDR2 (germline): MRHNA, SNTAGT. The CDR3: CASSESGTGYTF. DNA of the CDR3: TGTGCCAGCAGTGAGAGTGGGACTGGCTACACCTTC.

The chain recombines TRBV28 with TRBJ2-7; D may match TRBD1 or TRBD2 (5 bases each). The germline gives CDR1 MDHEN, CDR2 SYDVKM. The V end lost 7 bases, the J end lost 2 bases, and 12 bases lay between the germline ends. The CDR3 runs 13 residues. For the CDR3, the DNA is TGTGCCAGCACCGGGACCAGAGCCTACGAGCAGTACTTC. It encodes CASTGTRAYEQYF.

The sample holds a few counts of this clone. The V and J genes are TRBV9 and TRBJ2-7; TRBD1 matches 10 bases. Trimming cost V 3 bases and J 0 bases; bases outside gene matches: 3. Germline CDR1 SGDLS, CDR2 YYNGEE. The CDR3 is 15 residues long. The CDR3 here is CASSAGQGNSYEQYF. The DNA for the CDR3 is TGTGCCAGCAGCGCGGGACAGGGGAACTCCTACGAGCAGTACTTC.

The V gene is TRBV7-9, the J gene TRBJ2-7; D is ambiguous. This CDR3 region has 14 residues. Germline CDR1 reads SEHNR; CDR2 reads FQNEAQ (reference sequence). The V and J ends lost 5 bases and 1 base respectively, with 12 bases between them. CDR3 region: CASSQWKESYEQYF. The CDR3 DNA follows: TGTGCCAGCAGCCAATGGAAGGAGTCCTACGAGCAGTACTTC.

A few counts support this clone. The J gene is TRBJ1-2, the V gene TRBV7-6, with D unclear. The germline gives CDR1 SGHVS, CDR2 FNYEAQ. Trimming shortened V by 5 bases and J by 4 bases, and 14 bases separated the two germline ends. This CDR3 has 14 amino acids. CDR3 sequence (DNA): TGTGCCAGCAGCCGAGGACCCGCCACCTATGGCTACACCTTC. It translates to CASSRGPATYGYTF.

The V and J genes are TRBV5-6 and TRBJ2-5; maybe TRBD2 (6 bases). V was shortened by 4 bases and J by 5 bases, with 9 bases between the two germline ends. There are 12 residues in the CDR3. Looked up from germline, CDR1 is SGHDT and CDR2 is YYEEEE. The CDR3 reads CASSGGRETQYF. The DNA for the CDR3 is TGTGCCAGCAGCGGAGGGAGGGAGACCCAGTACTTC.

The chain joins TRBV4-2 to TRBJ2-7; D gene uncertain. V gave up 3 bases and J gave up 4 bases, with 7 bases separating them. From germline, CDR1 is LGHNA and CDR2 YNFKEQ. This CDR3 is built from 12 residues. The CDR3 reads CASSQHEYEQYF. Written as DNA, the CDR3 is TGTGCCAGCAGCCAGCATGAGTACGAGCAGTACTTC.

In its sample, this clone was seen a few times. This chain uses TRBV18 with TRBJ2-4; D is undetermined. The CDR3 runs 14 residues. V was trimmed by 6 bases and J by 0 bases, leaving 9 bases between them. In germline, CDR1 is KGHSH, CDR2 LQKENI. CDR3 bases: TGTGCCAGCTCGTCGGGCCTAGCCAAAAACATTCAGTACTTC. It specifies CASSSGLAKNIQYF.